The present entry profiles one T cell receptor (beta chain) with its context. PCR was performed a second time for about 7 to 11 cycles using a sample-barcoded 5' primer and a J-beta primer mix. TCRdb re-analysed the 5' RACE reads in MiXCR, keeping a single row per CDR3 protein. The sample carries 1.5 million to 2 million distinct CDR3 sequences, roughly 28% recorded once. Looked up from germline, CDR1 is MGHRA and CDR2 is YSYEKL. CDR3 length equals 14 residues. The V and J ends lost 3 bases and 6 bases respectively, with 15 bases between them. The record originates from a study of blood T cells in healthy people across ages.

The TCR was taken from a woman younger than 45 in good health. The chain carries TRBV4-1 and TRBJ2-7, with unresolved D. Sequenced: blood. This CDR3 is CASSHLGPEVEQYF. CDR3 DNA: TGCGCCAGCAGCCATCTCGGCCCCGAAGTCGAGCAGTACTTC.